The clone carrying this TCR beta chain was recorded a few times. Its antigen remains unknown. Germline V gene sequence: CDR1 MNHEY, CDR2 SVGAGI. V lost 7 bases, J lost 5 bases, and 18 bases lay in between. This CDR3 comprises 15 residues. Both 60 Vbeta primers and 13 Jbeta primers went into the PCR. The assay was immunoSEQ multiplex PCR, and TCRdb's table has in-frame clones only and misses some. The sample comprises some 120,000 clones, 75% to 85% of which are singletons, and 1% rests with the top ten. These data belong to a study of cytomegalovirus exposure and HLA in healthy donors. Study information: HLA-typed donors contributed approximately 86 million unique TCRs, which were held in an early data release.

Whole-study findings and limits: Confirmation was obtained in vitro that a few CMV-associated chains are specific for CMV antigens. Later work showed greater clonal expansion in HLA-associated TCR beta chains than in equally common others.

Sequenced sample: PBMCs. The chain is built from TRBV6-5 and TRBJ2-1, with no clear D. The clonotype originates from a man aged 35 to 55 in good health and CMV-seronegative. This CDR3 reads CASTGLGAGNNEQFF. The CDR3 DNA reads as TGTGCCAGCACTGGGCTTGGTGCAGGAAACAATGAGCAGTTCTTC.